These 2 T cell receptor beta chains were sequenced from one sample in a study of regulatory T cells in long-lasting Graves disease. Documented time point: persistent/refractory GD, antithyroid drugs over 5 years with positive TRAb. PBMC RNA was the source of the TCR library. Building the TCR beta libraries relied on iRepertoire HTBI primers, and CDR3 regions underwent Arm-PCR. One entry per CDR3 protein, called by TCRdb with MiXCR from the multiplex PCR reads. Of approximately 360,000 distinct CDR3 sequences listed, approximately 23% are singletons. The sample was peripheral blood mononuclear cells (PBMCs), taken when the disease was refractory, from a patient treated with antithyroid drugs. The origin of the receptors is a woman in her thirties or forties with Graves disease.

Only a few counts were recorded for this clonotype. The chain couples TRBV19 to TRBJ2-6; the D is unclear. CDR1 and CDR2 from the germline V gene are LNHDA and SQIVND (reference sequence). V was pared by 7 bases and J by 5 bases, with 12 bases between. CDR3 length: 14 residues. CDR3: CASTDRVRANVLTF. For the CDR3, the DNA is TGTGCCAGTACCGACCGAGTACGGGCCAACGTCCTGACTTTC.

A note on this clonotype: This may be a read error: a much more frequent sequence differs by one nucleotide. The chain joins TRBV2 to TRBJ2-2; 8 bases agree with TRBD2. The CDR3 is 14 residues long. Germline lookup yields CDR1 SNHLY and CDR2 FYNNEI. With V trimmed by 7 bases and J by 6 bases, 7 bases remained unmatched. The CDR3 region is CASMGLENAGELFF. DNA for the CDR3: TGTGCCAGCATGGGACTAGAAAACGCCGGGGAGCTGTTTTTT.